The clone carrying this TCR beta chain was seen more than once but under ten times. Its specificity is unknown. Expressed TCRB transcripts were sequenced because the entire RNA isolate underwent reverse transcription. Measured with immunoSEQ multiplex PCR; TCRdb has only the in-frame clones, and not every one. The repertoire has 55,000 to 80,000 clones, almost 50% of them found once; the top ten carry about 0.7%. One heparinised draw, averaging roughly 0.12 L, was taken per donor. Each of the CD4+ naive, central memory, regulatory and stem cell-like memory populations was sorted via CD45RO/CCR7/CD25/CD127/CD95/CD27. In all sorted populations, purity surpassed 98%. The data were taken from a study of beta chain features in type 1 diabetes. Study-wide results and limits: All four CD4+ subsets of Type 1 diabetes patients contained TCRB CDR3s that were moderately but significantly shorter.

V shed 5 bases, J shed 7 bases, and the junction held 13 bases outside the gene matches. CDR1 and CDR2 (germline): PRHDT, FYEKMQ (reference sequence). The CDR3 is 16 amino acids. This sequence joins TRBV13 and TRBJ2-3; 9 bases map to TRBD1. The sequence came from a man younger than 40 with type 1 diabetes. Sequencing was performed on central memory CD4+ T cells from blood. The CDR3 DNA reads TGTGCCAGCAGCGCCGCCGGGACAGGGACCTACTATACGCAGTATTTT. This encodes CASSAAGTGTYYTQYF.